These 10 T cell receptor beta chains originate from one sample sequenced in a study of cytotoxic CD8 clonotypes in ibrutinib-treated CLL. Sequenced by immunoSEQ multiplex PCR; TCRdb stores in-frame clones only, minus some. The repertoire holds 20,000 to 25,000 clones, approximately 69% seen once, with roughly 24% in the top ten. The sequences come from PBMCs, collected before ibrutinib treatment. The receptors stem from a human donor with chronic lymphocytic leukemia.

The CDR3, as DNA: TGTGCCAGCAGACAAATAGTGGGGAACACTGAAGCTTTCTTT. It translates to CASRQIVGNTEAFF. V gene TRBV11-2 combines with J gene TRBJ1-1; D gene ambiguous. The CDR3 is 14 amino acids. Germline V lookup: CDR1 SGHAT, CDR2 FQNNGV. Trimming cost V 6 bases and J 1 base, with 12 bases left between them. The full variable domain, its missing parts supplied by reference TRBV11-2 and TRBJ1-1, is EAGVAQSPRYKIIEKRQSVAFWCNPISGHATLYWYQQILGQGPKLLIQFQNNGVVDDSQLPKDRFSAERLKGVDSTLKIQPAKLEDSAVYLCASRQIVGNTEAFFGQGTRLTVV.

The J gene is TRBJ2-1, the V gene TRBV5-6; 7 bases are shared with TRBD2. Trimming at V came to 3 bases and at J to 7 bases, leaving 13 bases not matched to a gene. CDR1 SGHDT and CDR2 YYEEEE come from the germline V gene. The CDR3 contains 16 residues. CDR3 DNA: TGTGCCAGCAGCTCGTACGCCGGGCTAGCGGTAAATGAGCAGTTCTTC. The encoded protein is CASSSYAGLAVNEQFF.

This clone was detected only once. The rearrangement uses TRBV28 and TRBJ2-5, with a tentative D call TRBD1 (6 bases). The CDR3 consists of 14 residues. CDR1 is MDHEN, CDR2 SYDVKM, per germline. Trimming removed 8 bases at V and 5 bases at J, with 18 bases between. Here the CDR3 DNA reads TGTGCCAGCCAGCACAGGGCAAGGGGGGAGACCCAGTACTTC. Translated, it gives CASQHRARGETQYF. The full variable domain, rest sourced from reference TRBV28 and TRBJ2-5, is DVKVTQSSRYLVKRTGEKVFLECVQDMDHENMFWYRQDPGLGLRLIYFSYDVKMKEKGDIPEGYSVSREKKERFSLILESASTNQTSMYLCASQHRARGETQYFGPGTRLLVL.

The rearrangement links TRBV18 to TRBJ2-7, with 7 bases lining up with TRBD1. V was clipped by 1 base and J by 1 base; unmatched bases: 4. This CDR3 has 15 residues. CDR1 and CDR2 (germline): KGHSH, LQKENI. Written as DNA, the CDR3 is TGTGCCAGCTCACCACTAGGACAGGTATCCTACGAGCAGTACTTC. This codes for CASSPLGQVSYEQYF. Looking up the rest from reference TRBV18 and TRBJ2-7 gives the full variable domain: NAGVMQNPRHLVRRRGQEARLRCSPMKGHSHVYWYRQLPEEGLKFMVYLQKENIIDESGMPKERFSAEFPKEGPSILRIQQVVRGDSAAYFCASSPLGQVSYEQYFGPGTRLTVT.

The V gene is TRBV19, the J gene TRBJ2-2; 11 bases are shared with TRBD1. Germline CDR1 and CDR2: LNHDA and SQIVND (reference sequence). This CDR3 is 18 amino acids long. Trimming at V came to 4 bases and at J to 6 bases, leaving 13 bases not matched to a gene. CDR3 sequence reads: CASSNPGTGGLVAGELFF. CDR3 in DNA: TGTGCCAGTAGTAACCCCGGGACAGGGGGATTAGTGGCCGGGGAGCTGTTTTTT.

This clone was observed a single time. The chain joins TRBV6-5 to TRBJ2-7; D might be TRBD2 (6 bases). From germline, CDR1 is MNHEY and CDR2 SVGAGI. The CDR3 extends over 15 amino acids. V lost 8 bases and J lost 6, with 23 bases in between. The CDR3 loop reads CASRGISLLIGEQYF. The CDR3 DNA reads as TGTGCCAGCCGGGGGATCAGCCTTTTAATTGGCGAGCAGTACTTC.

A note on this clone: A much more abundant neighbour one base away suggests this may be a read error. The chain couples TRBV4-1 to TRBJ2-1; TRBD2 agrees at 8 bases. CDR3 length: 15 amino acids. Germline loops: CDR1 MGHRA, CDR2 YSYEKL. CDR3 amino acids: CAGSSPGGGYNEQFF. The DNA of the CDR3 is TGCGCCGGCAGCTCCCCGGGAGGGGGGTACAATGAGCAGTTCTTC.

CDR3 residues: CAWRGQGGTQYF. CDR3 in DNA: TGTGCCTGGAGAGGACAGGGAGGAACCCAGTACTTC. The chain recombines TRBV30 with TRBJ2-5; 8 bases match TRBD1. Per the germline V gene, CDR1 is GTSNPN and CDR2 is SVGIG (reference sequence). This CDR3 is 12 amino acids long. The trim removed 3 bases at V and 8 bases at J, leaving 5 bases unmatched.

V is TRBV6-1 and J is TRBJ2-6; no definite D call. With 2 bases removed from V and 3 bases from J, the gap between germline ends came to 8 bases. The germline gives CDR1 MNHNS, CDR2 SASEGT. The length of the CDR3 is 15 residues. The CDR3: CASSELGFGANVLTF. Written as DNA, the CDR3 is TGTGCCAGCAGTGAACTAGGGTTTGGGGCCAACGTCCTGACTTTC.

The chain has TRBV7-2 and TRBJ2-5, with TRBD1 matching over 7 bases. V gave up 6 bases and J gave up 5 bases; unmatched junction bases: 6. The CDR3 is made up of 13 amino acids. The V gene's germline CDR1 is SGHTA and CDR2 FQGNSA. The chain's CDR3 is CASRTGWLETQYF. CDR3 bases: TGTGCCAGCAGGACAGGGTGGCTGGAGACCCAGTACTTC.